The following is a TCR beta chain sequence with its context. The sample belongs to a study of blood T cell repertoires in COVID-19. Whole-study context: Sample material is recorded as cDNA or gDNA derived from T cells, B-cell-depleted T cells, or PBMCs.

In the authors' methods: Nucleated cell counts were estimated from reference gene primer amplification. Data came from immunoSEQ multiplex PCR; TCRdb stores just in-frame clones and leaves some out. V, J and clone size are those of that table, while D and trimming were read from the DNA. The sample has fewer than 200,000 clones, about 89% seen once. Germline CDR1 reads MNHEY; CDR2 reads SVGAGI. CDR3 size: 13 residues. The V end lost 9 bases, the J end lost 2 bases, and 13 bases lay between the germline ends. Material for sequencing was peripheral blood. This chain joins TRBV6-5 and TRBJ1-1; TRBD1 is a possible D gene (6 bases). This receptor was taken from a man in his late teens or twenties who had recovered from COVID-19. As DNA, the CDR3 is TGTGCCAGTTCGACAGGTTTCAACACTGAAGCTTTCTTT. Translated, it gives CASSTGFNTEAFF.